A single sample gave rise to the 15 T cell receptor beta chains below, sequenced in a study of cytomegalovirus exposure and HLA in healthy donors. In the PCR, 60 Vbeta and 13 Jbeta primers were used. Using immunoSEQ multiplex PCR, the repertoire was profiled, and TCRdb retains in-frame clones only, with some absent. The sample consists of some 130,000 clones, less than 85% of them appearing once. Sequencing used PBMCs. The receptors stem from a woman between 55 and 75 years old in good health and CMV-seropositive.

V is TRBV2 and J is TRBJ1-4; 7 bases fit TRBD1. Germline-derived CDR1 and CDR2 are SNHLY and FYNNEI. With V trimmed by 5 bases and J by 4 bases, 7 bases remained unmatched. The CDR3 contains 15 residues. CDR3 sequence (DNA): TGTGCCAGCAGTCTGGGACAGCAAATTAATGAAAAACTGTTTTTT. Amino acids: CASSLGQQINEKLFF.

V gene TRBV28 combines with J gene TRBJ1-1, with 10 nucleotides matching TRBD1. This CDR3 comprises 12 residues. CDR1 is MDHEN and CDR2 is SYDVKM in the germline V gene. J lost 10 bases, V lost 4 bases, and 3 bases had no gene match. CDR3 DNA: TGTGCCAGCAGTTCGGACAGGGGGATAGCTTTCTTT. Protein product: CASSSDRGIAFF. The full variable domain, rest sourced from reference TRBV28 and TRBJ1-1, is DVKVTQSSRYLVKRTGEKVFLECVQDMDHENMFWYRQDPGLGLRLIYFSYDVKMKEKGDIPEGYSVSREKKERFSLILESASTNQTSMYLCASSSDRGIAFFGQGTRLTVV.

This clone occurred a few times. The chain uses TRBV6-1 and TRBJ2-3; 7 positions match TRBD2. Losses at the gene ends were 4 bases for V and 4 bases for J; bases not matched to a gene: 8. The CDR3 spans 15 residues. Germline lookup yields CDR1 MNHNS and CDR2 SASEGT. This CDR3 reads CASSGIAGESDTQYF. The CDR3 DNA is TGTGCCAGCAGTGGTATTGCGGGAGAGTCAGATACGCAGTATTTT.

Note on this clone: At one end the junction does not follow the germline gene, possibly because of a read error. Other DNA sequences of this sample code for an identical CDR3. This rearrangement joins TRBV19 to TRBJ1-5; TRBD1 matches 8 bases. CDR1 is LNHDA and CDR2 is SQIVND in the germline V gene (reference sequence). The CDR3 consists of 15 residues. Here the CDR3 DNA reads TGCGCCAGTACCCTTGGACAGGGTGGATATCAGCCCCAGCATTTT. As protein: CASTLGQGGYQPQHF.

The DNA for the CDR3 is TGTGCCAGCAGCTTCACTAGCGGGAGTGACTGGAATGAGCAGTTCTTC. Translated, it gives CASSFTSGSDWNEQFF. The chain recombines TRBV11-3 with TRBJ2-1; TRBD2 matches at 11 bases. This CDR3 comprises 16 residues. Germline V CDR1 and CDR2: SGHNT, YENEEA. The ends lost 3 bases at V and 7 bases at J; junction bases unmatched: 8.

The chain couples TRBV6-1 to TRBJ1-1, with 9 bases identical to TRBD1. This CDR3 spans 13 amino acids. V shed 3 bases and J 6 bases; nucleotides not matched to a gene: 2. Germline CDR1 is MNHNS and CDR2 is SASEGT. The CDR3: CASSEDRGAEAFF. The CDR3 coding sequence is TGTGCCAGCAGTGAGGACAGGGGAGCTGAAGCTTTCTTT.

The chain recombines TRBV28 with TRBJ2-1, with 10 bases aligning to TRBD2. The germline V gene encodes CDR1 MDHEN and CDR2 SYDVKM. V shed 2 bases, J shed 8 bases, and the junction held 3 bases outside the gene matches. The CDR3 is 14 amino acids. The DNA of the CDR3 is TGTGCCAGCAGTTTAATTAGCGGGAGGCATGAGCAGTTCTTC. Its translation: CASSLISGRHEQFF.

This clone was picked up a small number of times. The genes are TRBV2 and TRBJ2-2; no clear D. Germline CDR1 reads SNHLY; CDR2 reads FYNNEI. V was trimmed by 6 bases and J by 3 bases, leaving 8 bases between them. The CDR3 is made up of 13 amino acids. In nucleotides, the CDR3 is TGTGCCAGCAGCCCGAGTTACACCGGGGAGCTGTTTTTT. Translation gives CASSPSYTGELFF.

The chain uses TRBV7-8 and TRBJ1-1; no clear D. V was shortened by 5 bases and J by 3 bases, with 19 bases between the two germline ends. The CDR3 spans 16 residues. The V gene's germline CDR1 is SGHVS and CDR2 FQNEAQ. The CDR3 loop is CASSPMRGGGDTEAFF. In DNA, the CDR3 is TGTGCCAGCAGCCCTATGAGAGGAGGTGGGGACACTGAAGCTTTCTTT.

V and J are TRBV7-9 and TRBJ2-7, with 9 nucleotides matching TRBD2. CDR1 and CDR2 from the germline V gene are SEHNR and FQNEAQ (reference sequence). V dropped 5 bases and J dropped 8; count of bases not matched to a gene: 7. The CDR3 contains 13 residues. The CDR3 DNA reads TGTGCCAGCAGCGAAGTAGCGGGAGAGCAGCAGTACTTC. The encoded protein is CASSEVAGEQQYF.

J is TRBJ2-7 and V is TRBV2, with D maybe TRBD2 (5 bases). Deletions cut 7 bases from V and 7 bases from J, with 17 bases between. Germline CDR1 and CDR2: SNHLY and FYNNEI. This CDR3 contains 13 residues. CDR3 residues: CASNGLPPGEQYF. DNA for the CDR3: TGTGCCAGCAACGGACTTCCTCCCGGGGAGCAGTACTTC.

CDR3 bases: TGTGCCAGCAGGAAAGCGGGCCTCTCCTACGAGCAGTACTTC. Translated, it gives CASRKAGLSYEQYF. V and J are TRBV2 and TRBJ2-7; perhaps TRBD2 as D (6 bases). The CDR3 has 14 amino acids. The germline V gene has CDR1 SNHLY and CDR2 FYNNEI. Trimming took off 6 bases at V and 0 bases at J, with 12 bases between the two ends.

The rearrangement joins TRBV2 to TRBJ2-5; TRBD2 matches at 12 bases. The germline CDR1 and CDR2 sequences are SNHLY and FYNNEI. This CDR3 contains 14 residues. The J segment lost 5 bases and the V segment lost 4 bases, leaving 2 bases of the junction unmatched. CDR3: CASSASGRAETQYF. DNA of the CDR3: TGTGCCAGCAGTGCTAGCGGGAGGGCCGAGACCCAGTACTTC.

V and J are TRBV27 and TRBJ1-1; D is unclear. The CDR3 consists of 13 residues. V was cut by 4 bases and J by 10 bases, with 16 bases left in between. CDR1 MNHEY and CDR2 SMNVEV come from the germline V gene (reference sequence). The CDR3, as DNA: TGTGCCAGCAGTTCCACCAATACCAGAAGAGCTTTCTTT. Encoded protein: CASSSTNTRRAFF.

This clone was seen only a few times. The chain uses TRBV6-5 and TRBJ1-2, with TRBD1 matching over 8 bases. V shed 7 bases and J 8 bases; nucleotides not matched to a gene: 12. Germline CDR1 is MNHEY and CDR2 is SVGAGI. The CDR3 contains 14 residues. The CDR3 DNA follows: TGTGCCAGCACCTCAGACAGGGGAATATCCGGCTACACCTTC. The encoded protein is CASTSDRGISGYTF.